The T cell receptor beta chain under discussion was sequenced for a study of T cell repertoires in cytomegalovirus infection. Whole-study results and caveats: Ex vivo responses were dominated by HLA-C-restricted CMV-specific TCR beta clonotypes. Cumulative public TCR beta family frequency identified CMV carriers with the relevant HLA.

TCRdb re-derived calls from the reads in MiXCR, one entry per CDR3 protein. This sample has approximately 700,000 distinct CDR3 sequences; 35% occur once, and the top ten carry 2.5% to 3%. In the case of this clonotype: Its cognate antigen is unknown.

The specimen sequenced was PBMCs. The sequence came from a human donor in good health (CMV status not recorded). Some clones in this sample may be carry-over from other donors' samples.

CDR3 nucleotide sequence: TGTGCCAGCAGCTTAGCCGGACGGAGCGCTGAAGCTTTCTTT. It is translated as CASSLAGRSAEAFF. The chain is built from TRBV7-6 and TRBJ1-1, with D uncertain. CDR1 and CDR2 (germline): SGHVS, FNYEAQ. Trimming shortened V by 0 bases and J by 6 bases, and 11 bases separated the two germline ends. This CDR3 is 14 amino acids long.